The 18 T cell receptor beta chains reported below all come from one sample, sequenced in a study of CD8+CD57+ T cells in acquired aplastic anemia (dated by TCRdb to the late 2010s). This sample was sequenced with an Illumina HiSeq 2000. Genomic DNA served as template for TCR beta VDJ combination and CDR3 sequence profiling. Using fastp at Q25 and MiXCR, TCRdb reprocessed the public reads and kept productive beta chains. Each entry merges the rows of one CDR3 protein and shows their most common DNA and genes. This sample has around 250,000 distinct CDR3 sequences in its table, and roughly half of those were observed once. Roughly 8% of the sample goes to the ten largest clones. Sequencing was done on a sample of sorted CD4+, CD8+, or CD8+CD57+ T cells (not recorded which) from PBMCs. The receptor set was obtained from a human donor with severe aplastic anemia or a healthy control (not recorded which).

This clonotype was detected many times. The rearrangement uses TRBV4-2 and TRBJ2-7; D perhaps matches TRBD2 (7 bases). Germline V gene sequence: CDR1 LGHNA, CDR2 YNFKEQ. This CDR3 spans 16 amino acids. Trimming took 0 bases from V and 7 from J, leaving 19 bases between them. DNA for the CDR3: TGTGCCAGCAGCCAAGATAGGGGGGGGGCTGAGGGGGAGCAGTACTTC. The encoded protein is CASSQDRGGAEGEQYF.

Worth noting for this clonotype: The CDR3 ends on some other residue instead of the conserved phenylalanine or tryptophan, so this is likely a read error. The DNA is left out, because the CDR3 cannot be placed on it with certainty; the CDR3 is given as TCRdb lists it. The gene calls are TRBV12-3 or TRBV12-4 and TRBJ2-3; the table assigns TRBD1, which was not confirmed against the DNA. The CDR3 has 10 residues if both end residues are counted. CDR3 loop: CASSLHGMGG.

The chain couples TRBV2 to TRBJ2-7; 9 bases agree with TRBD1. The germline CDR1 and CDR2 sequences are SNHLY and FYNNEI. V shed 7 bases and J 8 bases; nucleotides not matched to a gene: 18. The CDR3 runs 16 residues. In DNA form, the CDR3 reads TGTGCCAGCACCTCCTGGACAGGGGACCCTGCGACGAAGCAGTACTTC. This codes for CASTSWTGDPATKQYF.

This clonotype was seen at least ten times. This sequence joins TRBV30 and TRBJ2-4, with 11 bases aligning to TRBD1. The germline CDR1 and CDR2 sequences are GTSNPN and SVGIG (reference sequence). V was clipped by 2 bases and J by 7 bases; unmatched bases: 7. The CDR3 sequence is 15 residues long. The CDR3 DNA is TGTGCCTGGAGTTCAGCCGGACAGGGGGCGAACATTCAGTACTTC. Translating gives CAWSSAGQGANIQYF.

The chain has TRBV29-1 and TRBJ2-5, with a weak D call TRBD1 (7 bases). Germline CDR1 is SQVTM and CDR2 is ANQGSEA. The length of the CDR3 is 12 residues. The germline V and J ends were trimmed by 6 bases and 5 bases, with 13 bases remaining between them. The CDR3 DNA sequence: TGCAGCGTGGGAGGACAGGTTGAGACCCAGTACTTC. Protein: CSVGGQVETQYF.

The chain recombines TRBV20-1 with TRBJ2-2; D may match TRBD1 or TRBD2 (5 bases each). The CDR3 totals 16 residues. Trimming removed 0 bases from V and 6 bases from J, with 17 bases in between. The germline V gene encodes CDR1 DFQATT and CDR2 SNEGSKA (reference sequence). The DNA for the CDR3 is TGCAGTGCTAGAGAGATACCTCTGGGGGATTCCGGGGAGCTGTTTTTT. Its protein is CSAREIPLGDSGELFF.

This clonotype has a count of ten or more. The chain links TRBV2 to TRBJ2-4, with D tentatively TRBD1 (6 bases). V was trimmed by 4 bases and J by 1 base, leaving 26 bases between them. The CDR3 length is 20 residues. Looked up from germline, CDR1 is SNHLY and CDR2 is FYNNEI. The CDR3 loop reads CASSGLSDRTSHGAKNIQYF. The CDR3 DNA sequence: TGTGCCAGCAGTGGACTTAGCGACAGGACTTCACATGGGGCCAAAAACATTCAGTACTTC.

This clonotype was detected ten times or more. This sequence joins TRBV5-1 and TRBJ1-4; possibly TRBD1 for D (6 bases). Germline lookup yields CDR1 SGHRS and CDR2 YFSETQ. Deletions cut 4 bases from V and 6 bases from J, with 13 bases between. The CDR3 runs 14 residues. CDR3 residues: CASSLQGRDEKLFF. CDR3 nucleotides: TGCGCCAGCAGCCTACAGGGTAGAGATGAAAAACTGTTTTTT.

The rearrangement uses TRBV2 and TRBJ2-7; no clear D gene. From germline, CDR1 is SNHLY and CDR2 FYNNEI. The CDR3 length is 14 residues. Trimming pared 4 bases from V and 5 bases from J, leaving 15 bases between. The CDR3 loop reads CASSGSSLPNEQYF. In nucleotides, the CDR3 is TGTGCCAGCAGTGGTTCCAGTCTCCCCAACGAGCAGTACTTC.

The V call is TRBV7-9, the J call TRBJ1-6; D not resolved. CDR3 length: 16 residues. V was cut by 1 base and J by 6 bases, with 13 bases left in between. Germline V lookup: CDR1 SEHNR, CDR2 FQNEAQ (reference sequence). CDR3: CASSLDSEVLNSPLHF. The CDR3 coding sequence is TGTGCCAGCAGCTTAGACAGTGAAGTACTTAATTCACCCCTCCACTTT.

This chain joins TRBV20-1 and TRBJ2-3, with 10 positions matching TRBD1. The CDR3 spans 14 residues. Looked up from germline, CDR1 is DFQATT and CDR2 is SNEGSKA (reference sequence). Trimming removed 5 bases from V and 4 bases from J; junction bases left unmatched: 6. This chain's CDR3 is CSAVDRGDADTQYF. CDR3 bases: TGCAGTGCTGTGGACAGGGGGGACGCAGATACGCAGTATTTT.

As to this clonotype: Lacking the conserved final phenylalanine or tryptophan, this CDR3 likely reflects a read error. This rearrangement joins TRBV7-3 to TRBJ2-7; TRBD2 agrees at 10 bases. V was clipped by 4 bases and J by 0 bases; unmatched bases: 3. This CDR3 is 15 amino acids long. The germline V gene has CDR1 SGHTA and CDR2 FQGTGA. The CDR3 loop reads CASSSTSGDSYEQYL. The CDR3, as DNA: TGTGCCAGCAGCTCTACTAGCGGGGACTCCTACGAGCAGTACCTC.

The V and J genes are TRBV7-6 and TRBJ1-2, with a possible D match to TRBD1 (5 bases). The CDR3 has 15 amino acids. V was shortened by 5 bases and J by 6 bases, with 19 bases between the two germline ends. The V gene's germline CDR1 is SGHVS and CDR2 FNYEAQ. This chain's CDR3 is CASSPVGRQGDGYTF. In DNA, the CDR3 is TGTGCCAGCAGCCCAGTCGGGCGTCAGGGTGATGGCTACACCTTC.

The CDR3 coding sequence is TGCAGCGTTGAGGGACAGGGTACCGCCGGGGAGCTGTTTTTT. It encodes CSVEGQGTAGELFF. The gene calls are TRBV29-1 and TRBJ2-2, with 9 bases matching TRBD1. The CDR3 contains 14 residues. The V and J ends lost 3 bases and 6 bases, in that order; junction bases with no gene match: 5. Germline CDR1 and CDR2: SQVTM and ANQGSEA.

This clonotype was recorded many times. This chain connects TRBV5-1 to TRBJ2-3, with D hard to call. Trimming pared 1 base from V and 3 bases from J, leaving 12 bases between. This CDR3 is 15 amino acids long. Germline V gives CDR1 SGHRS, CDR2 YFSETQ. The CDR3 nucleotides read TGCGCCAGCAGCTTGTCGATCATTCTTACAGATACGCAGTATTTT. As protein: CASSLSIILTDTQYF.

V gene TRBV11-3 combines with J gene TRBJ1-5; D gene uncertain. Germline V lookup: CDR1 SGHNT, CDR2 YENEEA. The CDR3 contains 13 residues. V was pared by 5 bases and J by 0 bases, with 5 bases between. In nucleotides, the CDR3 is TGTGCCAGCAGCGCTACTAGCAATCAGCCCCAGCATTTT. Encoded protein: CASSATSNQPQHF.

J is TRBJ2-3 and V is TRBV20-1; D is tentatively TRBD1 or TRBD2 (5 bases each). Between the trimmed V and J ends, which lost 3 bases and 2 bases, there was a span of 12 bases. Germline V gene sequence: CDR1 DFQATT, CDR2 SNEGSKA (reference sequence). This CDR3 has 14 residues. The CDR3 sequence: CSASPGTFTDTQYF. The DNA of the CDR3 is TGCAGTGCTAGCCCAGGGACCTTCACAGATACGCAGTATTTT.

This clonotype has just one count. V gene TRBV4-1 combines with J gene TRBJ2-7; D is tentatively TRBD1 or TRBD2 (6 bases each). This CDR3 region has 15 residues. Germline CDR1 MGHRA, CDR2 YSYEKL. Trimming removed 4 bases from V and 3 bases from J, with 16 bases in between. CDR3 DNA sequence: TGCGCCAGCAGCCCCGGATCCGGGGGCGGCTACGAGCAGTACTTC. This translates into CASSPGSGGGYEQYF.